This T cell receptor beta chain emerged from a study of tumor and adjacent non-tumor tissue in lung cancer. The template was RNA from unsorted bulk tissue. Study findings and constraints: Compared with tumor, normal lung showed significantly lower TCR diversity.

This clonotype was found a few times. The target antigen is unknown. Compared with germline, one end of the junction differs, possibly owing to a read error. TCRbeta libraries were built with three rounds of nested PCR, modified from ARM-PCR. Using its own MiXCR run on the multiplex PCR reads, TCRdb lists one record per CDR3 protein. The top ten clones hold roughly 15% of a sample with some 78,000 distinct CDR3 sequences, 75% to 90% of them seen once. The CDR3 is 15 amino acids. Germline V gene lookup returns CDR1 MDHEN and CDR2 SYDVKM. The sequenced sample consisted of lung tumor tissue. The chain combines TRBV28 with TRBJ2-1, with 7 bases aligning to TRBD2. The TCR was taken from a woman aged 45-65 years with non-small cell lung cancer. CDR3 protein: CVSSSLGGTYNEQFF. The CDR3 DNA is TGTGTCAGCAGTTCACTGGGAGGGACTTACAATGAGCAGTTCTTC.